The clone carrying this TCR beta chain was detected only a few times. Its target is not known. Around 450 ng RNA was reverse transcribed with alpha and beta constant-region primers. Each of the alpha and beta chains got its own library through chain-specific third strand synthesis with indices. The SP2 site served as the priming point for second strand synthesis. TCRdb reprocessed the 5' RACE reads via MiXCR and lists one record per CDR3 protein. Of about 9,300 distinct CDR3 sequences listed, roughly 6.1% are singletons. This sample was taken from a study of HIV-infected patients and healthy controls. The repertoire came from unfractionated whole blood and reflected all unsorted peripheral T cells. The RNA source was a roughly 2.5 ml peripheral blood draw. The CDR3 contains 14 residues. The germline V gene has CDR1 MNHEY and CDR2 SVGAGI. V was cut by 5 bases and J by 6 bases, with 16 bases left in between.

General study points: Unequal distinct sequence numbers between patients and controls complicated comparisons. MAIT alpha-chain CDR3s were frequent in healthy controls, depleted in HIV+.

What was sequenced was blood. This TCR came from an adult in good health. The V gene is TRBV6-5, the J gene TRBJ1-2, with D possibly being TRBD1 (5 bases). DNA for the CDR3: TGTGCCAGCAGTCCTCTTTCAGGGACGAATGGCTACACCTTC. It codes for CASSPLSGTNGYTF.